In its sample, the clone carrying this T cell receptor (beta chain) was seen many times. Its antigen is not identified. The data were obtained in a study of T cell repertoires in cytomegalovirus infection. Across the whole study: Both CMV infection and a matching HLA type were indicated by public TCR beta signatures. Whole-study findings and limits: CMV-specific HLA-C-restricted TCR beta clonotypes dominated the ex vivo response.

Germline CDR1 and CDR2: MNHEY and SVGEGT. V shed 3 bases and J shed 7 bases, with 19 bases lying between them. The CDR3 contains 16 residues. TCRdb reanalysed the reads using MiXCR and keeps one entry per CDR3 protein. The data contain about 680,000 distinct CDR3 sequences, more than 20% of them singletons. The sample taken for sequencing was CD8+ T cells from PBMCs. The chain links TRBV6-2 or TRBV6-3 to TRBJ2-1, with D perhaps TRBD2 (6 bases). This sequence originates from a human donor in good health (CMV status not recorded). Some clones in this sample may be carry-over from other donors' samples. The CDR3 loop reads CASSYRSSVDRNEQFF. In DNA, the CDR3 is TGTGCCAGCAGTTATAGGTCTAGCGTAGATAGGAATGAGCAGTTCTTC.